Presented here are 2 T cell receptor beta chains from one specimen sequenced in a study of T cell repertoires in cytomegalovirus infection. TCRdb fed the reads into MiXCR, producing one record per CDR3 protein. The table records hundreds of thousands of distinct CDR3 sequences, approximately 31% of them present only once. Which antigens these TCRs recognize remains unknown. Sample: cultured CD8+ T cells from PBMCs, taken from culture after CMV antigen stimulation. These receptors all stem from a human donor in good health (CMV status not recorded). Some clones in this sample may be carry-over from other donors' samples.

This clonotype has more than one count but fewer than ten. V usage is TRBV4-1 and J usage is TRBJ2-1, with TRBD1 matching over 7 bases. This CDR3 comprises 17 residues. Trimming took 3 bases from V and 6 from J; bases not matched to a gene: 14. The germline CDR1 and CDR2 sequences are MGHRA and YSYEKL. For the CDR3, the DNA is TGCGCCAGCAGCCATGTCGCCGGGGACAGCCTCCCCAATGAGCAGTTCTTC. As protein: CASSHVAGDSLPNEQFF.

The chain links TRBV20-1 to TRBJ2-1, with TRBD1 matching 10 bases. This CDR3 is built from 15 residues. After removal of 0 bases from V and 4 bases from J, the junction contained 3 bases not matched to a gene. Per the germline V gene, CDR1 is DFQATT and CDR2 is SNEGSKA (reference sequence). This CDR3 is CSARDPGQGYNEQFF. CDR3 nucleotide sequence: TGCAGTGCTAGAGATCCGGGACAGGGGTACAATGAGCAGTTCTTC.